This is a list of T cell receptor beta chains from one sample in a study of CD8 T cells in ankylosing spondylitis. TCRdb re-derived calls from the 5' RACE reads in MiXCR, one entry per CDR3 protein. The data contain around 890,000 distinct CDR3 sequences, 12% of them singletons. The sample taken for sequencing was blood, either unsorted or a sorted T cell fraction (not recorded which). The source is a male donor with ankylosing spondylitis. Each CDR3 is given without its conserved first and last residue.

j_call: TRBJ2-1
v_call: TRBV7-9
cdr3_aa: ASSFEWTSGSREQF

j_call: TRBJ2-3
v_call: TRBV21-1
cdr3_aa: ASASYTDTQY

j_call: TRBJ2-5
v_call: TRBV5-1
cdr3_aa: ASMLVGINVQETQY

j_call: TRBJ2-4
v_call: TRBV5-1
cdr3_aa: ASSSGQGLGIQY

j_call: TRBJ1-1
v_call: TRBV20-1
cdr3_aa: SGIQGVRTAF

j_call: TRBJ2-1
v_call: TRBV5-1
cdr3_aa: ASSSGLAGGIRRQF

j_call: TRBJ2-7
v_call: TRBV5-1
cdr3_aa: ASSWTGAEQY

j_call: TRBJ1-6
v_call: TRBV20-1
cdr3_aa: SARVSPDSPLH

j_call: TRBJ2-3
v_call: TRBV6-2/TRBV6-3
cdr3_aa: ASSYSTAGGPSDTQY

j_call: TRBJ2-3
v_call: TRBV5-1
cdr3_aa: ASSLEWPTDTQY

j_call: TRBJ1-3
v_call: TRBV15
cdr3_aa: ATTEPGRNTIY

j_call: TRBJ2-5
v_call: TRBV7-2
cdr3_aa: ASSFAGDPGETQY

j_call: TRBJ2-3
v_call: TRBV5-1
cdr3_aa: ASQLAGDTDTQY

j_call: TRBJ1-1
v_call: TRBV6-5
cdr3_aa: ASSYSSGLTEAF

j_call: TRBJ2-2
v_call: TRBV20-1
cdr3_aa: SARGGRGVNTGELF

j_call: TRBJ1-1
v_call: TRBV20-1
cdr3_aa: SARDLDREAF

j_call: TRBJ1-3
v_call: TRBV10-3
cdr3_aa: AISTGGSGNTIY

j_call: TRBJ2-6
v_call: TRBV20-1
cdr3_aa: SARDWDRGAGANVLT